Listed here are 22 T cell receptor beta chains from one sample, sequenced in a study of metastatic and nonmetastatic thyroid tumors. TCRdb used MiXCR to call clones anew from the PCR reads. The sample has some 17,000 clones, about 22% seen once. The entire patient cohort was treatment-naive prior to thyroid surgery. Sequencing input: adjacent normal tissue. Receptors were obtained from a female donor with papillary thyroid cancer or a benign thyroid nodule (not recorded which). Some clones in this sample may be carry-over from other donors' samples.

To note about this clone: An end of the junction does not agree with germline; a read error may underlie this. V is TRBV5-1 and J is TRBJ2-1; D uncertain. The CDR3 consists of 13 residues. CDR1 SGHRS and CDR2 YFSETQ come from the germline V gene. In nucleotides, the CDR3 is TGCGCCAGTAGCTTAGGGTCCTACAATGAGCAGTTCTTC. This encodes CASSLGSYNEQFF.

The chain joins TRBV11-2 to TRBJ2-3, with D possibly TRBD2 on 6 matching bases. Germline V gene lookup returns CDR1 SGHAT and CDR2 FQNNGV. There are 15 residues in the CDR3. V was cut by 5 bases and J by 6 bases, with 18 bases left in between. The CDR3 DNA is TGTGCCAGCAGCGTACTACCGGGACTGAGGGATACGCAGTATTTT. This gives the protein CASSVLPGLRDTQYF. The full variable domain, its missing parts supplied by reference TRBV11-2 and TRBJ2-3, is EAGVAQSPRYKIIEKRQSVAFWCNPISGHATLYWYQQILGQGPKLLIQFQNNGVVDDSQLPKDRFSAERLKGVDSTLKIQPAKLEDSAVYLCASSVLPGLRDTQYFGPGTRLTVL.

This sequence joins TRBV20-1 and TRBJ2-4; no reliable D call. Germline V CDR1 and CDR2: DFQATT, SNEGSKA (reference sequence). The CDR3 runs to 14 residues. V was cut by 4 bases and J by 0 bases, with 10 bases left in between. The CDR3: CSAMDGLAKNIQYF. CDR3 sequence (DNA): TGCAGTGCTATGGACGGTTTAGCCAAAAACATTCAGTACTTC.

This clone has just a few counts. The chain recombines TRBV6-1 with TRBJ1-5; D is uncertain. Germline CDR1 reads MNHNS; CDR2 reads SASEGT. Trimming cost V 3 bases and J 0 bases, with 9 bases left between them. This CDR3 spans 15 amino acids. CDR3 residues: CASSEGPYSNQPQHF. DNA for the CDR3: TGTGCCAGCAGTGAGGGCCCGTATAGCAATCAGCCCCAGCATTTT.

The chain recombines TRBV6-2 or TRBV6-3 with TRBJ2-3; 9 positions match TRBD2. There are 14 residues in the CDR3. V trimming: 6 bases; J trimming: 2 bases; junction bases outside the gene matches: 3. CDR1 and CDR2 (germline): MNHEY, SVGEGT. The CDR3 DNA is TGTGCCAGCAGCGGCGGGAGGGCCACAGATACGCAGTATTTT. Translated, it gives CASSGGRATDTQYF.

This clone was seen many times. This chain links TRBV14 with TRBJ1-1; D gene ambiguous. Germline CDR1 reads SGHDN; CDR2 reads FVKESK. The CDR3 has 16 amino acids. V was trimmed by 4 bases and J by 3 bases, leaving 18 bases between them. Here the CDR3 DNA reads TGTGCCAGCAGCCCCTCCCAAGCGGGGTTGGACACTGAAGCTTTCTTT. Protein product: CASSPSQAGLDTEAFF.

This clone was seen at least ten times. The rearrangement joins TRBV6-1 to TRBJ2-7; the match to TRBD1 covers 10 bases. Losses at the gene ends were 5 bases for V and 5 bases for J; bases not matched to a gene: 6. Germline V gene data show CDR1 as MNHNS and CDR2 as SASEGT. The CDR3 consists of 14 residues. DNA for the CDR3: TGTGCCAGCAGTCGGGACAGGGGTAACCACGAGCAGTACTTC. Amino acid sequence: CASSRDRGNHEQYF.

This clone has a handful of counts. V and J are TRBV24-1 and TRBJ1-5, with 7 bases aligning to TRBD1. CDR3 length: 13 residues. Germline V gene data show CDR1 as KGHDR and CDR2 as SFDVKD. The junction had 4 bases not matched to a gene; V was cut back by 7 bases and J by 5 bases. The DNA for the CDR3 is TGTGCCACCAGCCGAGGGGGCGATCAGCCCCAGCATTTT. As protein: CATSRGGDQPQHF.

CDR3 nucleotides: TGCGCCAGCAGCCTACAGGGGGCTCGGGAGCAGTACTTC. Translating it yields CASSLQGAREQYF. This chain connects TRBV4-1 to TRBJ2-7; TRBD1 matches at 9 bases. After removal of 4 bases from V and 7 bases from J, the junction contained 5 bases not matched to a gene. This CDR3 spans 13 amino acids. From germline, CDR1 is MGHRA and CDR2 YSYEKL.

This clone was found once. A junction boundary mismatches the germline segment, possibly from a read error. The chain employs TRBV20-1 and TRBJ2-1; 10 bases match TRBD1. CDR3 length: 17 residues. The germline gives CDR1 DFQATT, CDR2 SNEGSKA (reference sequence). The CDR3 sequence: CRARAVGTGENIDEHFF. The DNA for the CDR3 is TGCCGTGCTAGAGCCGTCGGGACAGGGGAAAATATTGATGAGCATTTCTTC.

There are many counts of this clone. Other DNA sequences in this sample translate to the same CDR3. The chain is built from TRBV6-1 and TRBJ2-2; TRBD1 is a possible D gene (5 bases). The germline gives CDR1 MNHNS, CDR2 SASEGT. CDR3 length equals 15 residues. V gave up 5 bases and J gave up 2 bases, with 12 bases separating them. The DNA of the CDR3 is TGTGCCAGCAGTCTTCGAAGGGGAAACACCGGGGAGCTGTTTTTT. Its protein product is CASSLRRGNTGELFF.

This chain uses TRBV20-1 with TRBJ1-1; D gene uncertain. There are 14 residues in the CDR3. Trimming left V 0 bases short and J 1 base short, with 9 bases between. Germline V gene sequence: CDR1 DFQATT, CDR2 SNEGSKA (reference sequence). The CDR3 spells CSARDPTSNTEAFF. CDR3 nucleotide sequence: TGCAGTGCTAGAGACCCGACATCGAACACTGAAGCTTTCTTT.

This clone was seen more than once but under ten times. CDR3 nucleotides: TGTGCCAGCAGCCAAGATGGGGACCTCTACGAGCAGTACTTC. The encoded protein is CASSQDGDLYEQYF. The chain couples TRBV4-2 to TRBJ2-7; tentatively, D is TRBD1 or TRBD2 (5 bases each). The CDR3 is made up of 14 amino acids. CDR1 is LGHNA, CDR2 YNFKEQ, per germline. Deletions cut 0 bases from V and 3 bases from J, with 9 bases between.

The chain employs TRBV5-5 and TRBJ1-6, with D maybe TRBD1 (6 bases). CDR3 length: 14 amino acids. In germline, CDR1 is SGHKS, CDR2 YYEKEE (reference sequence). The V and J ends lost 4 bases and 4 bases respectively, with 9 bases between them. The CDR3 sequence is CASSDGQYNSPLHF. The CDR3, as DNA: TGTGCCAGCAGCGACGGACAGTATAATTCACCCCTCCACTTT.

The chain employs TRBV12-3 or TRBV12-4 and TRBJ2-7; TRBD1 might be the D (6 bases). V was cut by 6 bases and J by 0 bases, with 12 bases left in between. This CDR3 comprises 14 residues. The CDR3 here is CASSLDRYSYEQYF. The CDR3 DNA reads TGTGCCAGCAGCCTTGACAGGTACTCCTACGAGCAGTACTTC.

The J gene is TRBJ2-7, the V gene TRBV6-4; tentatively, D is TRBD1 (6 bases). CDR1 and CDR2 from the germline V gene are MRHNA and SNTAGT. Between the trimmed V and J ends, which lost 2 bases and 0 bases, there was a span of 20 bases. The CDR3 totals 18 residues. Written as DNA, the CDR3 is TGTGCCAGCAGTGACCCTCGACCCAGGGGCCGGAACTCCTACGAGCAGTACTTC. The encoded protein is CASSDPRPRGRNSYEQYF.

This chain joins TRBV9 and TRBJ2-1; 8 positions match TRBD2. The germline V gene has CDR1 SGDLS and CDR2 YYNGEE. J was trimmed by 6 bases and V by 6 bases; bases with no gene match: 14. The length of the CDR3 is 16 residues. CDR3 sequence (DNA): TGTGCCAGCAACAAAGTCACGGCGGGAGGACGCAATGAGCAGTTCTTC. Translated: CASNKVTAGGRNEQFF.

The chain links TRBV20-1 to TRBJ1-5; D is perhaps TRBD1 (6 bases). The germline V gene has CDR1 DFQATT and CDR2 SNEGSKA (reference sequence). V was shortened by 0 bases and J by 0 bases, with 12 bases between the two germline ends. CDR3 length: 16 residues. CDR3 coding DNA: TGCAGTGCTAGAGACAATCGGGGGGCTAGCAATCAGCCCCAGCATTTT. This sequence encodes CSARDNRGASNQPQHF.

Turning to this clone: A much larger clone lies one base from this, so it may be a read error. The CDR3 DNA reads as TGTGCCAGCAGTCTGACAGGGGGTTTAACATATACGCAGTATTTT. This gives the protein CASSLTGGLTYTQYF. The chain links TRBV14 to TRBJ2-3; 9 bases align to TRBD1. The germline V gene encodes CDR1 SGHDN and CDR2 FVKESK. The CDR3 is made up of 15 amino acids. V trimming: 6 bases; J trimming: 7 bases; junction bases outside the gene matches: 11.

The V and J genes are TRBV19 and TRBJ2-7, with 10 nucleotides matching TRBD2. This CDR3 region has 20 residues. The germline V gene encodes CDR1 LNHDA and CDR2 SQIVND (reference sequence). Trimming removed 3 bases from V and 6 bases from J; junction bases left unmatched: 23. CDR3 coding DNA: TGTGCCAGTAGTATCGTGGACTACTTCGCTACGACTAGCGGGTCGGGCGAGCAGTACTTC. Its translation: CASSIVDYFATTSGSGEQYF.

V is TRBV9 and J is TRBJ1-2; 9 bases map to TRBD1. The trim removed 3 bases at V and 5 bases at J, leaving 8 bases unmatched. The germline gives CDR1 SGDLS, CDR2 YYNGEE. This CDR3 contains 15 residues. CDR3 loop: CASSALQGAGYGYTF. The CDR3 DNA follows: TGTGCCAGCAGCGCCTTACAGGGGGCCGGATATGGCTACACCTTC.

This clone occurred a few times. The chain has TRBV3-1 and TRBJ1-2; D unclear. V lost 4 bases to trimming and J lost 4 bases, with 22 bases between them. This CDR3 has 17 amino acids. CDR1 and CDR2 (germline): LGHDT, YNNKEL (reference sequence). CDR3 region: CASSRTVGFWFVYGYTF. The CDR3 DNA reads as TGTGCCAGCAGCCGCACAGTTGGGTTTTGGTTCGTCTATGGCTACACCTTC.